A selection of T cell receptor beta chains follows, all from one sample in a study of shared clonotypes between healthy human individuals. Sequencing was performed with immunoSEQ multiplex PCR; in TCRdb, only in-frame clones are kept and a portion is missing. In the table there are hundreds of thousands of clones, roughly 84% of which are singletons. What was sequenced was memory CD8+ T cells sorted from blood. These receptors came from a man younger than 35 in good health. Each CDR3 is given with its conserved first and last residue. The D gene is left open where the match is weak. Not all rows give a size; the values are once, few, many and, for expanded clones, a class.

V	size	D	J	CDR3	DNA
TRBV9	-	-	TRBJ2-7	CASSVPRVPPNEQYF	TGTGCCAGCAGCGTACCCAGAGTGCCTCCCAACGAGCAGTACTTC
TRBV7-9	-	-	TRBJ2-1	CASRSYIDEQFF	TGTGCCAGCAGGTCTTACATAGATGAGCAGTTCTTC
TRBV29-1	-	-	TRBJ2-5	CSDQGHQETQYF	TGCAGTGATCAAGGTCATCAAGAGACCCAGTACTTC
TRBV7-9	few	TRBD2	TRBJ2-7	CASSLSSSGPLYMNF	TGTGCCAGCAGCTTAAGTTCTAGCGGGCCGCTGTATATGAACTTC
TRBV7-9	-	TRBD2	TRBJ2-1	CASSSPGGPYNEQFF	TGTGCCAGCAGCTCTCCGGGGGGACCTTACAATGAGCAGTTCTTC
TRBV6-1	-	TRBD1	TRBJ2-7	CAAEGAYAYEQYF	TGTGCCGCCGAGGGGGCCTATGCCTACGAGCAATACTTC
TRBV13	-	-	TRBJ2-3	CASSPGPLTDTQYF	TGTGCCAGCAGCCCCGGGCCTCTCACAGATACGCAGTATTTT
TRBV7-9	-	-	TRBJ1-5	CASSLAIGPNQPQHF	TGTGCCAGCAGCTTAGCAATTGGGCCCAATCAGCCCCAGCATTTT
TRBV10-1	-	TRBD1	TRBJ2-2	CASSEGGFDTGELFF	TGCGCCAGCAGTGAAGGGGGCTTCGACACCGGGGAGCTGTTTTTT
TRBV7-9	-	TRBD1	TRBJ1-4	CASSLALGDREYEKLFF	TGTGCCAGCAGCTTAGCGCTAGGGGACAGGGAATACGAAAAACTGTTTTTT
TRBV7-9	-	-	TRBJ2-5	CASSLSTGQEKETQYF	TGTGCCAGCAGCTTATCGACGGGACAAGAAAAAGAGACCCAGTACTTC
TRBV4-1	-	TRBD1	TRBJ2-1	CASSQDPQGDEQFF	TGCGCCAGCAGCCAAGACCCTCAGGGGGATGAGCAGTTCTTC
TRBV19	-	TRBD1	TRBJ1-3	CASSSTGQGSSSGNTIYF	TGTGCCAGTAGTTCCACCGGACAGGGTTCCTCCTCTGGAAACACCATATATTTT
TRBV9	-	-	TRBJ2-7	CANPSYEQYF	TGTGCCAACCCCTCCTACGAGCAGTACTTC
TRBV5-1	-	-	TRBJ1-5	CASSLSPQANSNQPQHF	TGCGCCAGCAGCTTGTCTCCACAGGCTAATAGCAATCAGCCCCAGCATTTT
TRBV7-9	-	TRBD1	TRBJ1-2	CASSFLDRGYGYTF	TGTGCCAGCAGCTTTTTAGACAGGGGATATGGCTACACCTTC
TRBV4-1	once	-	TRBJ1-6	CASSQTVRGMGYNSPLHF	TGCGCCAGCAGCCAAACGGTTCGGGGAATGGGCTATAATTCACCCCTCCACTTT
TRBV27	few	TRBD1	TRBJ2-1	CASSLTGTGGANEQFF	TGTGCCAGCAGTTTAACCGGGACAGGGGGCGCGAATGAGCAGTTCTTC
TRBV7-8	-	-	TRBJ2-7	CASSATNPPGTEQYF	TGTGCCAGCAGCGCTACTAACCCCCCCGGAACCGAGCAGTACTTC
TRBV4-2	-	-	TRBJ2-2	CASSQGKLTGELFF	TGTGCCAGCAGCCAAGGAAAGTTAACCGGGGAGCTGTTTTTT
TRBV5-1	once	-	TRBJ2-7	CASSWGTSISYEQYF	TGCGCCAGCAGCTGGGGGACATCAATCTCCTACGAGCAGTACTTC
TRBV7-2	-	-	TRBJ2-2	CASSTDTGELFF	TGTGCCAGCAGCACCGACACCGGGGAGCTGTTTTTT
TRBV5-1	-	-	TRBJ2-2	CASKEWAGELFF	TGCGCCAGCAAGGAGTGGGCCGGGGAGCTGTTTTTT
TRBV11-2	-	TRBD1	TRBJ2-1	CASSYSGTGYEQFF	TGTGCCAGCAGCTATTCCGGGACAGGGTATGAGCAGTTCTTC
TRBV7-8	-	-	TRBJ2-1	CASSSPRFSYNEQFF	TGTGCCAGCAGCTCACCGCGGTTCTCCTACAATGAGCAGTTCTTC
TRBV6-5	-	-	TRBJ2-2	CASRSGEYTGELFF	TGTGCCAGCAGATCGGGGGAGTATACCGGGGAGCTGTTTTTT
TRBV27	-	-	TRBJ2-1	CASSYRGPHNEQFF	TGTGCCAGCAGTTACCGGGGGCCCCACAATGAGCAGTTCTTC
TRBV7-9	-	-	TRBJ2-7	CASSSTLDSSYEQYF	TGTGCCAGCAGCTCCACCTTAGACAGCTCCTACGAGCAGTACTTC
TRBV7-9	-	-	TRBJ1-1	CASTDTPIDRTEAFF	TGTGCCAGCACCGACACCCCCATTGACAGGACTGAAGCTTTCTTT
TRBV14	-	-	TRBJ2-3	CASSPQERTSTDTQYF	TGTGCCAGCAGCCCGCAGGAGCGAACTAGCACAGATACGCAGTATTTT
TRBV7-9	-	TRBD1	TRBJ2-7	CASRPMRGRQGTTYEQYF	TGTGCCAGCAGACCTATGCGGGGTAGACAGGGGACCACCTACGAGCAGTACTTC
TRBV28	-	TRBD1	TRBJ1-1	CASSSYRGANTEAFF	TGTGCCAGCAGTTCCTACAGGGGTGCGAACACTGAAGCTTTCTTT
TRBV27	-	-	TRBJ1-1	CASSLRQVSTEAFF	TGTGCCAGCAGTTTACGACAGGTCTCCACTGAAGCTTTCTTT
TRBV30	-	-	TRBJ2-3	CAWTGGAAGTQYF	TGTGCCTGGACTGGGGGGGCCGCAGGTACGCAGTATTTT
TRBV5-1	-	TRBD2	TRBJ2-1	CASSSATGGANSNEQFF	TGCGCCAGCAGCTCGGCAACCGGGGGGGCTAATTCCAATGAGCAGTTCTTC
TRBV20-1	-	-	TRBJ2-7	CSAREPAEQYF	TGCAGTGCTAGAGAGCCAGCCGAGCAGTACTTC
TRBV4-1	-	-	TRBJ2-5	CASSQVRGERETQYF	TGCGCCAGCAGCCAAGTGCGTGGGGAGAGGGAGACCCAGTACTTC
TRBV2	few	TRBD2	TRBJ2-3	CASRDPGLAWDTQYF	TGTGCCAGCAGGGATCCGGGACTAGCGTGGGATACGCAGTATTTT
TRBV28	once	-	TRBJ1-2	CASSLGWGPYGYTF	TGTGCCAGCAGTTTAGGATGGGGGCCCTATGGCTACACCTTC
TRBV6-5	-	-	TRBJ1-6	CASSYSIGGESSPLHF	TGTGCCAGCAGTTACTCGATAGGAGGGGAAAGTTCACCCCTCCACTTT
TRBV5-1	-	-	TRBJ1-2	CASSPTVANFYGYTF	TGCGCCAGCAGTCCGACCGTTGCTAACTTCTATGGCTACACCTTC
TRBV6-6	few	-	TRBJ1-6	CASSDTVFTHF	TGTGCCAGCAGTGACACAGTCTTCACTCACTTT
TRBV9	-	TRBD2	TRBJ2-2	CASSERTSGSLFGELFF	TGTGCCAGCAGCGAAAGGACTAGCGGGAGTTTATTCGGGGAGCTGTTTTTT
TRBV6-5	-	-	TRBJ1-5	CASSSFDAWAGPQHF	TGTGCCAGCAGTTCATTCGACGCCTGGGCTGGGCCCCAGCATTTT
TRBV5-4	-	-	TRBJ1-2	CASSFLSGSSYGYTF	TGTGCCAGCAGCTTCCTTTCCGGGTCCTCCTATGGCTACACCTTC
TRBV10-2	-	-	TRBJ2-7	CASSDPWAGGYEQYF	TGCGCCAGCAGTGACCCCTGGGCAGGAGGCTACGAGCAGTACTTC
TRBV11-3	-	TRBD2	TRBJ2-1	CASSFASGNEQFF	TGTGCCAGCAGCTTTGCTAGCGGGAATGAGCAGTTCTTC
TRBV4-3	-	TRBD2	TRBJ2-3	CASSQPGLATDTQYF	TGCGCCAGCAGCCAACCGGGACTAGCGACAGATACGCAGTATTTT
TRBV7-2	-	-	TRBJ2-5	CASSLGPGSQETQYF	TGTGCCAGCAGCTTAGGTCCCGGGTCACAAGAGACCCAGTACTTC
TRBV27	-	-	TRBJ1-6	CASNGRGEPTSPLHF	TGTGCCAGCAACGGACGGGGGGAACCCACTTCACCCCTCCACTTT
TRBV2	-	-	TRBJ2-2	CASQSTAHGELFF	TGTGCCTCCCAATCTACTGCCCACGGGGAGCTGTTTTTT
TRBV18	-	TRBD1	TRBJ1-5	CASSPGQGPGNQPQHF	TGTGCCAGCTCACCAGGACAGGGTCCGGGCAATCAGCCCCAGCATTTT